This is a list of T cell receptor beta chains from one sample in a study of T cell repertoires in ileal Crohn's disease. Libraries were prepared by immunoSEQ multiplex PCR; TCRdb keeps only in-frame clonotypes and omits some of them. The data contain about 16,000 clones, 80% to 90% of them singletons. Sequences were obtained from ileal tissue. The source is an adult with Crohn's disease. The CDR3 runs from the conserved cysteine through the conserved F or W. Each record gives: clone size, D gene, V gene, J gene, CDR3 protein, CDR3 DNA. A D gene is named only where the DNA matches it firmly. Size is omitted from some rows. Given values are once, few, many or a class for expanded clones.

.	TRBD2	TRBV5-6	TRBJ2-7	CASSSGLALYEQYF	TGTGCCAGCAGCTCCGGACTAGCGCTGTACGAGCAGTACTTC
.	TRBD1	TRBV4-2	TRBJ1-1	CASSQAQGVMNTEAFF	TGTGCCAGCAGCCAAGCCCAGGGGGTCATGAACACTGAAGCTTTCTTT
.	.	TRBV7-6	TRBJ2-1	CASSPLAGHEQFF	TGTGCCAGCAGCCCCCTAGCTGGGCATGAGCAGTTCTTC
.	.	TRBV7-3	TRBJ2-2	CASSPIRSNTGELFF	TGTGCCAGCAGCCCGATACGGTCGAACACCGGGGAGCTGTTTTTT
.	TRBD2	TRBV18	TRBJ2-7	CASSPGLAGAGEQYF	TGTGCCAGCTCACCGGGACTAGCGGGAGCAGGCGAGCAGTACTTC
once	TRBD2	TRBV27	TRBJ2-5	CASSLYPGLADQETQYF	TGTGCCAGCAGTTTATACCCTGGACTAGCGGATCAAGAGACCCAGTACTTC
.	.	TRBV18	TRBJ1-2	CASSAEPGYGYTF	TGTGCCAGCTCCGCCGAGCCGGGGTATGGCTACACCTTC
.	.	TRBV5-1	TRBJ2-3	CASSLGRRADTQYF	TGCGCCAGCAGCTTGGGCCGCCGGGCAGATACGCAGTATTTT
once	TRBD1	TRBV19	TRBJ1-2	CASSTTGKWLGTF	TGTGCCAGTAGTACGACAGGGAAATGGCTGGGAACCTTC
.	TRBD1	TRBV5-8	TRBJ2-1	CASSQRTGVDEQFF	TGTGCCAGCAGCCAAAGGACAGGGGTGGATGAGCAGTTCTTC
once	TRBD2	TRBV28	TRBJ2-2	CASSPSGRDTGELFF	TGTGCCAGCAGTCCTAGCGGGAGGGACACCGGGGAGCTGTTTTTT
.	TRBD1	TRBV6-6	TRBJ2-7	CATTGAGAYEQYF	TGTGCCACAACAGGGGCCGGCGCCTACGAGCAGTACTTC
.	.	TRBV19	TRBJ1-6	CASTPEGPRNSPLHF	TGTGCCAGTACCCCCGAGGGCCCGAGGAATTCACCCCTCCACTTT